A single sample is the source of the 3 T cell receptor beta chains below, sequenced in a study of CD8+ T cells in alopecia areata. RNA extraction was followed by reverse transcription into cDNA, which acted as the sequencing template. Clones were read by immunoSEQ multiplex PCR, and TCRdb kept only the in-frame ones, dropping some. This sample has around 270,000 clones, with 58% found just once. Treatment described: oral pan-JAK inhibitor, 5-10 mg twice daily. The source was CD4+ T cells sorted from blood, collected at week 24, from a patient treated with tofacitinib. Every receptor here comes from a human donor with alopecia areata.

CDR3 in amino acids: CASRAGVITDTQYF. The DNA for the CDR3 is TGTGCCAGCAGAGCGGGGGTGATCACAGATACGCAGTATTTT. V gene TRBV2 combines with J gene TRBJ2-3, with 8 bases identical to TRBD2. The CDR3 spans 14 residues. J gave up 2 bases and V 6 bases, and 4 bases lay outside the gene matches. Germline CDR1 reads SNHLY; CDR2 reads FYNNEI.

This clone was observed a few times. The sample has other DNA sequences that encode this CDR3 too. V and J are TRBV29-1 and TRBJ2-5, with TRBD1 matching over 7 bases. The CDR3 totals 12 residues. The trim removed 4 bases at V and 5 bases at J, leaving 4 bases unmatched. Germline-derived CDR1 and CDR2 are SQVTM and ANQGSEA. The CDR3: CSVGQGGETQYF. The CDR3 nucleotides are TGCAGCGTTGGACAGGGCGGGGAGACCCAGTACTTC. The variable domain in full, completed from reference TRBV29-1 and TRBJ2-5, reads SAVISQKPSRDICQRGTSLTIQCQVDSQVTMMFWYRQQPGQSLTLIATANQGSEATYESGFVIDKFPISRPNLTFSTLTVSNMSPEDSSIYLCSVGQGGETQYFGPGTRLLVL.

This clone appeared a few times. V usage is TRBV28 and J usage is TRBJ2-2; TRBD2 aligns across 13 bases. Germline CDR1 MDHEN, CDR2 SYDVKM. After removal of 6 bases from V and 2 bases from J, the junction contained 6 bases not matched to a gene. The CDR3 has 17 residues. The DNA of the CDR3 is TGTGCCAGCAGCGGGGGACTAGCGGGGATCAACACCGGGGAGCTGTTTTTT. Translated, it gives CASSGGLAGINTGELFF.